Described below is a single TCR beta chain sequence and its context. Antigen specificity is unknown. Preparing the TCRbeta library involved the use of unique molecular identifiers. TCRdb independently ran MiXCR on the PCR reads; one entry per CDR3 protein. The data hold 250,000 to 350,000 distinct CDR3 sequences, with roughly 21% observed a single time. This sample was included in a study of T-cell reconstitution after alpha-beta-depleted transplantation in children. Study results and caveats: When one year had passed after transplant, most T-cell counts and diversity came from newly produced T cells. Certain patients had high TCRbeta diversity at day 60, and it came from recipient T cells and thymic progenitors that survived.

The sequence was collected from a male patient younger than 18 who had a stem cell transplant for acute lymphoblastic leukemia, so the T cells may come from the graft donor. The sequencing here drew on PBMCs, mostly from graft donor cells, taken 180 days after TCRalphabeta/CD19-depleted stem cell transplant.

The CDR3 sequence is CSALGHTGELFF. For the CDR3, the DNA is TGCAGTGCTCTTGGGCACACCGGGGAGCTGTTTTTT. This rearrangement joins TRBV20-1 to TRBJ2-2; unclear D gene. CDR1 and CDR2 (germline): DFQATT, SNEGSKA (reference sequence). Trimming removed 5 bases from V and 3 bases from J, with 7 bases in between. CDR3 length: 12 residues.